The 16 T cell receptor beta chains below come from one sample, sequenced in a study of molecular identifiers for immune sequencing clone quantification. TCRdb passed the PCR reads through MiXCR, listing each CDR3 protein once. Of over 600,000 distinct CDR3 sequences in the sample, around 20% were seen once. The material sequenced was naive CD8+ T cells from blood, with Jurkat cell RNA spiked in. Specified subset: FACS-sorted CD8+CD4-CCR7+CD45RA+ naive T cells. These TCRs come from a human donor in good health. Some libraries in this study had Jurkat cell RNA spiked in.

The table lists this clonotype with many counts. This chain connects TRBV14 to TRBJ1-5, with no clear D. The germline V and J ends were trimmed by 2 bases and 3 bases, with 5 bases remaining between them. This CDR3 contains 13 residues. From germline, CDR1 is SGHDN and CDR2 FVKESK. The CDR3 here is CASSQSYNQPQHF. Here the CDR3 DNA reads TGTGCCAGCAGCCAATCGTACAATCAGCCCCAGCATTTT.

As concerns this clonotype: With a much larger clone just one base away, this may be a read error. The genes are TRBV20-1 and TRBJ1-5, with a weak D call TRBD1 (5 bases). The germline CDR1 and CDR2 sequences are DFQATT and SNEGSKA (reference sequence). Trimming cost V 3 bases and J 3 bases, with 15 bases left between them. The CDR3 is 15 residues long. The CDR3 DNA is TGCAGTGCTAGTCCCTTCGACAGCCTCAATCAGCCCCAGCATTTT. Translated, it gives CSASPFDSLNQPQHF.

On this clonotype: This may be a read error: a much more frequent sequence differs by one nucleotide. The rearrangement uses TRBV5-6 and TRBJ2-7; the D is unclear. Germline V gives CDR1 SGHDT, CDR2 YYEEEE. There are 19 residues in the CDR3. Trimming left V 5 bases short and J 3 bases short, with 30 bases between. CDR3 sequence reads: CASRPHLGYRVRSVYEQYF. In DNA, the CDR3 is TGTGCCAGCAGGCCACATCTGGGGTACCGGGTAAGAAGTGTCTACGAGCAGTACTTC.

There are a few counts of this clonotype. As the CDR3 is not closed by the conserved phenylalanine or tryptophan, this likely results from a read error. V usage is TRBV6-5 and J usage is TRBJ2-7; D call uncertain. The ends were cut back, 0 bases at V and 2 bases at J, with 5 bases in the middle. CDR3 length: 13 amino acids. Germline CDR1 is MNHEY and CDR2 is SVGAGI. Written as DNA, the CDR3 is TGTGCCAGCAGTTACTCCGGCACCTACGAGCAGTACTGC. It is translated as CASSYSGTYEQYC.

This clonotype came up many times. J is TRBJ1-1 and V is TRBV5-6; unclear D gene. Deletions cut 0 bases from V and 7 bases from J, with 10 bases between. Germline assignment: CDR1 SGHDT and CDR2 YYEEEE. CDR3 length: 13 residues. The CDR3 DNA reads TGTGCCAGCAGCTTGGACGGCACAGATGAAGCTTTCTTT. Its translation is CASSLDGTDEAFF.

There are many counts of this clonotype. This sequence joins TRBV27 and TRBJ1-1; D is ambiguous. The CDR3 contains 12 residues. Germline V gene lookup returns CDR1 MNHEY and CDR2 SMNVEV (reference sequence). The germline V and J ends were trimmed by 0 bases and 10 bases, with 9 bases remaining between them. CDR3 DNA sequence: TGTGCCAGCAGTTTATCCCGCGGGCGAGCTTTCTTT. This translates into CASSLSRGRAFF.

The V and J genes are TRBV4-1 and TRBJ2-1; the D gene is possibly TRBD2 (5 bases). CDR3 length equals 15 residues. V was clipped by 4 bases and J by 5 bases, with 15 bases between them. The germline V gene has CDR1 MGHRA and CDR2 YSYEKL. CDR3 in amino acids: CASSLGWGENNEQFF. CDR3 nucleotide sequence: TGCGCCAGCAGCCTAGGTTGGGGAGAAAACAATGAGCAGTTCTTC.

This clonotype was recorded many times. CDR3 loop: CASSLVGGRTDTQYF. CDR3 sequence (DNA): TGTGCCAGCAGCTTAGTGGGGGGGCGCACAGATACGCAGTATTTT. The chain has TRBV7-8 and TRBJ2-3; weak D call: TRBD2 (7 bases). Per germline, CDR1 SGHVS and CDR2 FQNEAQ. This CDR3 comprises 15 residues. V gave up 1 base and J gave up 1 base, with 9 bases separating them.

This clonotype has a count of ten or more. This chain uses TRBV12-3 or TRBV12-4 with TRBJ2-1; TRBD1 is a possible D gene (7 bases). CDR3 size: 12 residues. V was shortened by 3 bases and J by 14 bases, with 14 bases between the two germline ends. The CDR3 region has the DNA TGTGCCAGCAGTTTCTCTGACAGGGAGGAGTTCTTC. Amino acid sequence: CASSFSDREEFF.

This clonotype came up many times. V gene TRBV11-2 combines with J gene TRBJ2-1; 11 bases agree with TRBD2. The V and J ends lost 8 bases and 5 bases, in that order; junction bases with no gene match: 5. The CDR3 sequence is 14 residues long. CDR1 SGHAT and CDR2 FQNNGV come from the germline V gene. The CDR3 here is CASSGTSGDNEQFF. CDR3 DNA: TGTGCCAGCTCAGGGACTAGCGGAGACAATGAGCAGTTCTTC. Filled out from reference TRBV11-2 and TRBJ2-1, the complete variable domain reads EAGVAQSPRYKIIEKRQSVAFWCNPISGHATLYWYQQILGQGPKLLIQFQNNGVVDDSQLPKDRFSAERLKGVDSTLKIQPAKLEDSAVYLCASSGTSGDNEQFFGPGTRLTVL.

This clonotype was recorded many times. The chain has TRBV6-2 or TRBV6-3 and TRBJ2-7; TRBD2 might be the D (6 bases). V was shortened by 6 bases and J by 4 bases, with 13 bases between the two germline ends. CDR1 is MNHEY, CDR2 SVGEGT, per germline. CDR3 length equals 13 residues. CDR3 sequence (DNA): TGTGCCAGCAGCCCCGCGGGGACTTACGAGCAGTACTTC. Encoded protein: CASSPAGTYEQYF.

This clonotype was seen repeatedly, ten times or more. The V gene is TRBV7-6, the J gene TRBJ2-1; D possibly corresponds to TRBD1 (6 bases). The CDR3 is made up of 17 amino acids. Germline CDR1 SGHVS, CDR2 FNYEAQ. Trimming shortened V by 1 base and J by 0 bases, and 13 bases separated the two germline ends. The CDR3 nucleotides are TGTGCCAGCAGCTTAGACCCTGGACAGAGCTCCTACAATGAGCAGTTCTTC. Encoded protein: CASSLDPGQSSYNEQFF.

The chain combines TRBV6-1 with TRBJ2-7; D ambiguous. V lost 5 bases, J lost 0 bases, and 14 bases lay in between. The length of the CDR3 is 15 residues. The germline CDR1 and CDR2 sequences are MNHNS and SASEGT. The CDR3 here is CASSYRKLNSYEQYF. The CDR3 DNA reads as TGTGCCAGCAGTTACCGGAAACTAAACTCCTACGAGCAGTACTTC.

A note on this clonotype: Germline is not matched at one junction end, which may reflect a read error. This chain connects TRBV6-1 to TRBJ1-5; unclear D gene. Germline V gives CDR1 MNHNS, CDR2 SASEGT. CDR3 size: 15 residues. This CDR3 is CASSVREGSSQPQHF. For the CDR3, the DNA is TGTGCCAGCAGTGTCCGGGAGGGAAGCAGTCAGCCCCAGCATTTT.

This clonotype was recorded many times. The J gene is TRBJ2-3, the V gene TRBV13; no firm D call. The germline CDR1 and CDR2 sequences are PRHDT and FYEKMQ (reference sequence). The V end was cut by 2 bases, the J end by 5 bases, with 2 bases between. The CDR3 extends over 11 amino acids. CDR3 sequence reads: CASSLQDTQYF. The DNA of the CDR3 is TGTGCCAGCAGCTTACAAGATACGCAGTATTTT.

The table lists this clonotype with many counts. The J gene is TRBJ2-3, the V gene TRBV9; weak D call: TRBD1 (6 bases). Germline V gene lookup returns CDR1 SGDLS and CDR2 YYNGEE. V lost 3 bases and J 3 bases, leaving 17 bases between the germline ends. The CDR3 covers 16 residues. CDR3 coding DNA: TGTGCCAGCAGCGACGACCCCTCAGGGGCTACAGATACGCAGTATTTT. Translation: CASSDDPSGATDTQYF.